This T cell receptor (beta chain) was found in a study of technical replicates of blood from several donors. The CDR3 runs to 15 residues. The V gene's germline CDR1 is SGHVS and CDR2 FQNEAQ. Trimming took 0 bases from V and 7 from J; bases not matched to a gene: 8. The protocol was immunoSEQ multiplex PCR, while the TCRdb copy is restricted to in-frame clones and leaves out a portion. The sample shows some 83,000 clones, roughly 93% of them seen only once. The source material was T cells isolated from PBMCs. The sequence was collected from a human donor in good health. The V and J genes are TRBV7-8 and TRBJ2-7, with TRBD1 matching over 8 bases. The CDR3 reads CASSLAGGTGGEQYF. The DNA of the CDR3 is TGTGCCAGCAGCTTAGCCGGCGGGACAGGCGGGGAGCAGTACTTC.